A single sample gave rise to the 32 T cell receptor beta chains below, sequenced in a study of shared clonotypes between healthy human individuals. Sequencing used immunoSEQ multiplex PCR; TCRdb keeps in-frame clones, though not all of them. The table shows fewer than 650,000 clones, with 60% to 85% occurring only once. Sequenced: PBMCs. These receptors all come from a woman in her forties in good health. Some clones in this sample may be carry-over from other donors' samples.

The V and J genes are TRBV7-3 and TRBJ2-1, with 12 bases that match TRBD2. Germline V CDR1 and CDR2: SGHTA, FQGTGA. This CDR3 spans 15 amino acids. V was clipped by 5 bases and J by 3 bases; unmatched bases: 2. The CDR3 nucleotides are TGTGCCAGCAGCCCGACTAGCGGGGGCTACAATGAGCAGTTCTTC. Its translation: CASSPTSGGYNEQFF.

The V and J genes are TRBV29-1 and TRBJ2-7; D remains ambiguous. There are 13 residues in the CDR3. The V gene's germline CDR1 is SQVTM and CDR2 ANQGSEA. The V gene lost 3 bases and the J gene lost 4 bases, with 13 bases spanning the gap. CDR3 residues: CSVESGAPYEQYF. Written as DNA, the CDR3 is TGCAGCGTTGAGTCGGGTGCCCCATACGAGCAGTACTTC.

The chain is built from TRBV19 and TRBJ2-1; 7 nucleotides agree with TRBD1. The CDR3 is made up of 13 amino acids. Germline trimming cut 5 bases from V and 9 bases from J; bases unmatched to any gene: 7. Germline V gene sequence: CDR1 LNHDA, CDR2 SQIVND (reference sequence). CDR3 sequence reads: CASSVQGVSEQFF. DNA for the CDR3: TGTGCCAGTAGTGTGCAGGGGGTCAGTGAGCAGTTCTTC.

Regarding this clone: This CDR3 is also generated by other DNA sequences in the sample. The chain employs TRBV5-1 and TRBJ1-1; the D gene is possibly TRBD1 (6 bases). The CDR3 sequence is 14 residues long. Per germline, CDR1 SGHRS and CDR2 YFSETQ. The V end lost 3 bases, the J end lost 0 bases, and 9 bases lay between the germline ends. CDR3 protein: CASSSGQMNTEAFF. CDR3 sequence (DNA): TGCGCCAGCAGCTCCGGACAGATGAACACTGAAGCTTTCTTT. The full variable domain, completed using reference TRBV5-1 and TRBJ1-1, is KAGVTQTPRYLIKTRGQQVTLSCSPISGHRSVSWYQQTPGQGLQFLFEYFSETQRNKGNFPGRFSGRQFSNSRSEMNVSTLELGDSALYLCASSSGQMNTEAFFGQGTRLTVV.

V is TRBV28 and J is TRBJ1-1; TRBD1 agrees at 8 bases. The length of the CDR3 is 16 residues. Germline values: CDR1 MDHEN, CDR2 SYDVKM. J lost 1 base, V lost 3 bases, and 7 bases had no gene match. CDR3 loop: CASSFFSRGPNTEAFF. DNA of the CDR3: TGTGCCAGCAGTTTTTTTAGCAGGGGGCCGAACACTGAAGCTTTCTTT.

The table lists this clone with a count of one. The sample holds other DNA sequences that translate to the same CDR3. The chain combines TRBV9 with TRBJ1-4; no clear D. V lost 0 bases and J 2 bases, leaving 5 bases between the germline ends. Germline loops: CDR1 SGDLS, CDR2 YYNGEE. The CDR3 sequence is 14 residues long. The CDR3 coding sequence is TGTGCCAGCAGCGTAGGCCCCACTAATGAAAAACTGTTTTTT. This sequence encodes CASSVGPTNEKLFF.

The gene calls are TRBV18 and TRBJ2-5, with D possibly matching TRBD1 (5 bases). The germline V gene encodes CDR1 KGHSH and CDR2 LQKENI. This CDR3 has 12 amino acids. V shed 2 bases and J shed 4 bases, with 5 bases lying between them. CDR3 protein: CASSPRGETQYF. CDR3 nucleotide sequence: TGTGCCAGCTCACCAAGGGGAGAGACCCAGTACTTC.

The CDR3 protein is CASSQAYEQYF. CDR3 nucleotides: TGCGCCAGCAGCCAGGCCTACGAGCAGTACTTC. The rearrangement uses TRBV4-3 and TRBJ2-7; D gene ambiguous. The CDR3 runs 11 residues. The germline V gene encodes CDR1 LGHNA and CDR2 YSLEER. Trimming took off 3 bases at V and 2 bases at J, with 2 bases between the two ends.

The rearrangement uses TRBV11-2 and TRBJ1-5; TRBD1 matches 8 bases. CDR3 length equals 15 residues. V gave up 5 bases and J gave up 5 bases; unmatched junction bases: 8. Per germline, CDR1 SGHAT and CDR2 FQNNGV. The CDR3 loop reads CASSPGQGADQPQHF. The CDR3 DNA reads as TGTGCCAGCAGCCCAGGACAGGGAGCGGATCAGCCCCAGCATTTT.

The J gene is TRBJ1-5, the V gene TRBV2; D is possibly TRBD1 (5 bases). CDR1 and CDR2 from the germline V gene are SNHLY and FYNNEI. The CDR3 totals 14 residues. V was trimmed by 2 bases and J by 5 bases, leaving 10 bases between them. In DNA, the CDR3 is TGTGCCAGCAGTGAACAGACAGACTATCAGCCCCAGCATTTT. Translation: CASSEQTDYQPQHF.

This clone was detected ten times or more. Within the sample, other DNA sequences also encode this same CDR3. The rearrangement joins TRBV7-2 to TRBJ1-1, with D possibly being TRBD1 (6 bases). Deletions cut 4 bases from V and 7 bases from J, with 13 bases between. The CDR3 totals 13 residues. Germline values: CDR1 SGHTA, CDR2 FQGNSA. As DNA, the CDR3 is TGTGCCAGCAGCTCCCTCGGGGGCGGTGAAGCTTTCTTT. Translating it yields CASSSLGGGEAFF.

The V call is TRBV28, the J call TRBJ1-2; unclear D gene. CDR3 length: 15 amino acids. Germline-derived CDR1 and CDR2 are MDHEN and SYDVKM. With 3 bases removed from V and 1 base from J, the gap between germline ends came to 12 bases. The CDR3 protein is CASSFLGWINYGYTF. For the CDR3, the DNA is TGTGCCAGCAGTTTCTTAGGGTGGATTAACTATGGCTACACCTTC.

The genes are TRBV27 and TRBJ2-5; D is undetermined. Trimming cost V 6 bases and J 4 bases, with 12 bases left between them. CDR3 length: 13 amino acids. Per the germline V gene, CDR1 is MNHEY and CDR2 is SMNVEV (reference sequence). CDR3 coding DNA: TGTGCCAGCAGCCCTATCTGGACAGAGACCCAGTACTTC. This sequence encodes CASSPIWTETQYF.

The chain uses TRBV4-3 and TRBJ2-1; no reliable D call. Looked up from germline, CDR1 is LGHNA and CDR2 is YSLEER. Trimming pared 0 bases from V and 7 bases from J, leaving 4 bases between. The length of the CDR3 is 12 residues. The chain's CDR3 is CASSQELNEQFF. For the CDR3, the DNA is TGCGCCAGCAGCCAAGAATTGAATGAGCAGTTCTTC.

The rearrangement links TRBV5-1 to TRBJ2-5; D possibly uses TRBD1 or TRBD2 (7 bases each). The CDR3 extends over 14 amino acids. V lost 6 bases, J lost 10 bases, and 22 bases lay in between. The germline V gene has CDR1 SGHRS and CDR2 YFSETQ. The CDR3 sequence is CASTPGTQGEGQYF. CDR3 coding DNA: TGCGCCAGCACCCCGGGGACTCAGGGGGAGGGCCAGTACTTC.

A few counts support this clone. The rearrangement uses TRBV21-1 and TRBJ2-1; the table assigns TRBD2, which was not confirmed against the DNA. TRBV21-1 is annotated as a pseudogene. The CDR3 spans 16 residues. The CDR3 DNA reads TGTGCCAGCAGCAAAGGCCGAGGATTCCCCTACAATGAGCAGTTCTTC. This sequence encodes CASSKGRGFPYNEQFF.

The table lists this clone with a count of one. CDR3: CASSLRQGIGYTF. The CDR3 region has the DNA TGTGCCAGCAGCTTACGACAGGGTATTGGCTACACCTTC. The rearrangement links TRBV7-8 to TRBJ1-2, with 7 bases matching TRBD1. With 2 bases clipped from V and 7 bases from J, the junction kept 4 bases outside the gene matches. CDR1 and CDR2 from the germline V gene are SGHVS and FQNEAQ. The CDR3 is 13 amino acids.

V is TRBV28 and J is TRBJ1-1; 9 nucleotides agree with TRBD1. The CDR3 consists of 12 residues. V lost 6 bases, J lost 12 bases, and 8 bases stayed unmatched. Per germline, CDR1 MDHEN and CDR2 SYDVKM. As DNA, the CDR3 is TGTGCCAGCAGACAGGGGGCGAAGTCTCCTTTCTTT. Its protein product is CASRQGAKSPFF.

The chain carries TRBV29-1 and TRBJ2-5, with a tentative D call TRBD1 (5 bases). The CDR3 sequence is 12 residues long. The V end was cut by 5 bases, the J end by 4 bases, with 11 bases between. The germline V gene has CDR1 SQVTM and CDR2 ANQGSEA. The CDR3 region is CSVLPGPETQYF. DNA of the CDR3: TGCAGCGTTTTACCAGGGCCAGAGACCCAGTACTTC.

Remarks on this clone: Other DNA variants within this sample encode the same CDR3. The chain recombines TRBV5-1 with TRBJ2-2, with D perhaps matching TRBD2 (5 bases). This CDR3 is 14 amino acids long. Germline CDR1 reads SGHRS; CDR2 reads YFSETQ. V lost 5 bases, J lost 2 bases, and 10 bases lay in between. CDR3 region: CASRPGLNTGELFF. The CDR3 DNA reads TGCGCCAGCAGACCCGGACTTAACACCGGGGAGCTGTTTTTT.

V usage is TRBV5-6 and J usage is TRBJ1-2, with 7 positions matching TRBD1. CDR1 and CDR2 from the germline V gene are SGHDT and YYEEEE. There are 14 residues in the CDR3. The V gene end was trimmed by 2 bases and the J gene end by 3 bases; junction bases not matched to a gene: 4. The CDR3 bases are TGTGCCAGCAGCTTACAGGGGCCATACTATGGCTACACCTTC. Translation gives CASSLQGPYYGYTF.

On this clone: Without the conserved terminal phenylalanine or tryptophan, this CDR3 likely stems from a read error. The chain joins TRBV30 to TRBJ1-2; the D is unclear. The CDR3 consists of 14 residues. Trimming shortened V by 1 base and J by 7 bases, and 16 bases separated the two germline ends. CDR1 GTSNPN and CDR2 SVGIG come from the germline V gene (reference sequence). The CDR3 loop reads CAWSEQIPPRGYTL. For the CDR3, the DNA is TGTGCCTGGAGTGAACAAATTCCACCGCGTGGCTACACCCTC.

As to this clone: The CDR3 end shows no conserved phenylalanine or tryptophan, and so a read error is likely. V gene TRBV5-8 combines with J gene TRBJ2-7; tentatively, D is TRBD2 (6 bases). The germline V gene encodes CDR1 SGHTS and CDR2 YDEGEE. This CDR3 has 14 residues. V was cut by 2 bases and J by 0 bases, with 9 bases left in between. The CDR3 DNA sequence: TGTGCCAGCAGCTTTGTCGGGAGCTCCTACGAGCAGTACCTC. Protein sequence: CASSFVGSSYEQYL.

This chain connects TRBV7-2 to TRBJ2-4; TRBD2 aligns across 15 bases. V gave up 3 bases and J gave up 8 bases; unmatched junction bases: 2. The V gene's germline CDR1 is SGHTA and CDR2 FQGNSA. The CDR3 is 15 residues long. CDR3 sequence reads: CASSLRTSGGDIQYF. CDR3 nucleotides: TGTGCCAGCAGCTTGAGGACTAGCGGGGGGGACATTCAGTACTTC.

The chain carries TRBV9 and TRBJ2-3; D unresolved. Looked up from germline, CDR1 is SGDLS and CDR2 is YYNGEE. V lost 2 bases, J lost 2 bases, and 9 bases lay in between. There are 14 residues in the CDR3. CDR3 in DNA: TGTGCCAGCAGCGTTCGGCAGTTCACAGATACGCAGTATTTT. The encoded protein is CASSVRQFTDTQYF.

This clone was detected ten times or more. Here the CDR3 DNA reads TGTGCCAGCAGCTTACCGGGGATTGAAGCTTTCTTT. The encoded protein is CASSLPGIEAFF. The genes are TRBV5-5 and TRBJ1-1; no clear D. The CDR3 runs to 12 residues. V was clipped by 2 bases and J by 7 bases, with 9 bases between them. CDR1 is SGHKS and CDR2 is YYEKEE in the germline V gene (reference sequence).

This clone came up once. The chain recombines TRBV18 with TRBJ2-5; 9 bases map to TRBD2. The germline CDR1 and CDR2 sequences are KGHSH and LQKENI. The CDR3 extends over 14 amino acids. Germline trimming cut 3 bases from V and 4 bases from J; bases unmatched to any gene: 3. The CDR3 is CASSPLLAGETQYF. CDR3 sequence (DNA): TGTGCCAGCTCACCCCTACTAGCGGGAGAGACCCAGTACTTC.

Turning to this clone: A much more abundant neighbour one base away suggests this may be a read error. The V and J genes are TRBV19 and TRBJ1-1; D gene ambiguous. This CDR3 has 15 residues. Trimming shortened V by 5 bases and J by 3 bases, and 16 bases separated the two germline ends. Germline lookup yields CDR1 LNHDA and CDR2 SQIVND (reference sequence). This CDR3 is CASSPRGISHTEAFF. CDR3 coding DNA: TGTGCCAGTAGTCCCAGAGGGATAAGTCACACTGAAGCTTTCTTT.

The chain combines TRBV7-2 with TRBJ2-6; no reliable D call. Deletions cut 6 bases from V and 0 bases from J, with 9 bases between. Looked up from germline, CDR1 is SGHTA and CDR2 is FQGNSA. This CDR3 comprises 15 residues. In DNA form, the CDR3 reads TGTGCCAGCAGGCCCCCCGGCTCTGGGGCCAACGTCCTGACTTTC. It is translated as CASRPPGSGANVLTF.

The chain has TRBV28 and TRBJ2-5; D not resolved. Germline V gene lookup returns CDR1 MDHEN and CDR2 SYDVKM. V was shortened by 1 base and J by 0 bases, with 0 bases between the two germline ends. CDR3 length: 12 residues. Written as DNA, the CDR3 is TGTGCCAGCAGTTTATACCAAGAGACCCAGTACTTC. Translation gives CASSLYQETQYF. The full variable domain, completed using reference TRBV28 and TRBJ2-5, is DVKVTQSSRYLVKRTGEKVFLECVQDMDHENMFWYRQDPGLGLRLIYFSYDVKMKEKGDIPEGYSVSREKKERFSLILESASTNQTSMYLCASSLYQETQYFGPGTRLLVL.

Comment on this clone: The sample holds other DNA sequences that translate to the same CDR3. The rearrangement joins TRBV5-1 to TRBJ2-7, with 8 bases aligning to TRBD2. CDR1 is SGHRS, CDR2 YFSETQ, per germline. The CDR3 spans 15 residues. Losses at the gene ends were 1 base for V and 0 bases for J; bases not matched to a gene: 3. CDR3 residues: CASSLLSGTSYEQYF. DNA of the CDR3: TGCGCCAGCAGCTTGCTTAGCGGGACCTCCTACGAGCAGTACTTC.

This chain links TRBV5-1 with TRBJ1-1, with no clear D. The CDR3 runs 13 residues. V dropped 1 base and J dropped 1 base, with 5 bases sitting between them. Germline V lookup: CDR1 SGHRS, CDR2 YFSETQ. The chain's CDR3 is CASSLSQNTEAFF. CDR3 bases: TGCGCCAGCAGCTTGTCCCAGAACACTGAAGCTTTCTTT.